This T cell receptor (beta chain) was identified in a study of T cells in tuberculosis. Turning to the study itself: In South Africa, adults with active tuberculosis were compared with IGRA-negative and latently infected IGRA-positive adolescents.

Produced via immunoSEQ multiplex PCR; TCRdb's table is partial and in-frame only. Of under 40,000 clones listed, approximately 93% are singletons. This clone is classed as medium-sized (0.01 to 0.1%). The trim removed 4 bases at V and 5 bases at J, leaving 2 bases unmatched. Germline CDR1 reads SGHRS; CDR2 reads YFSETQ. The CDR3 loop spans 14 amino acids. The V gene is TRBV5-1, the J gene TRBJ2-2, with 10 bases fitting TRBD1. The source is a donor between 10 and 35 years old with latent tuberculosis or without tuberculosis infection. Sequencing was done on a sample of PBMCs. DNA for the CDR3: TGCGCCAGCAGCCTGGGACAGGGGACCGGGGAGCTGTTTTTT. This encodes CASSLGQGTGELFF.